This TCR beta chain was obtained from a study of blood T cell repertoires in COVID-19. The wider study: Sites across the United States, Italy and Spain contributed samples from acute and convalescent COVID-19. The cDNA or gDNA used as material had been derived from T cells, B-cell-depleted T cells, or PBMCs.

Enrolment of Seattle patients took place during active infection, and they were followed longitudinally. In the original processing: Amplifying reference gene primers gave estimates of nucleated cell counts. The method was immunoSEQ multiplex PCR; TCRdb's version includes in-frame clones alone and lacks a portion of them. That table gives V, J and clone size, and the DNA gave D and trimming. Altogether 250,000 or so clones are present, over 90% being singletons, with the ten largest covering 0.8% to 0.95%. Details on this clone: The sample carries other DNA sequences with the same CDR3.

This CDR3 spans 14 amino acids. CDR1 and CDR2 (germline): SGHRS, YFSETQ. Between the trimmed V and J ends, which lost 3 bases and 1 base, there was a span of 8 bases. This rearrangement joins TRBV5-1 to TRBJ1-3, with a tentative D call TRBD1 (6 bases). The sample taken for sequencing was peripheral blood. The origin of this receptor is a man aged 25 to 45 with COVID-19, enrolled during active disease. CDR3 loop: CASSSTGSGNTIYF. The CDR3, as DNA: TGCGCCAGCAGCTCCACAGGGTCTGGAAACACCATATATTTT.